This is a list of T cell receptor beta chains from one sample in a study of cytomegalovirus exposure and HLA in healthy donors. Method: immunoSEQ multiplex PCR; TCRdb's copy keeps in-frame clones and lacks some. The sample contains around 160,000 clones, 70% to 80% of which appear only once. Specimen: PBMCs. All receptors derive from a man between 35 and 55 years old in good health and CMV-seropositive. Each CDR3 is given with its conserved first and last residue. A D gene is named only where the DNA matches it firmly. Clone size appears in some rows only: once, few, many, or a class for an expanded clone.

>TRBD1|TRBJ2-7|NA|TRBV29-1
TGCAGCGTAGCACCGGGACAGGGGACCTACGAGCAGTACTTC
CSVAPGQGTYEQYF
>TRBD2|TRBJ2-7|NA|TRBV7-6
TGTGCCAGCAGCTTAGACCGCGGGAGTCTTTACGAGCAGTACTTC
CASSLDRGSLYEQYF
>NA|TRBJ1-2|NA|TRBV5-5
TGTGCCAGCAGCTTGGTAGAGTATGGCTACACCTTC
CASSLVEYGYTF
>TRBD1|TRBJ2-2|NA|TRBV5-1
TGCGCCAGCAGCTTGGGGGACAGGAGGGGAACCGGGGAGCTGTTTTTT
CASSLGDRRGTGELFF
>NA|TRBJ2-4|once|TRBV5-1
TGCGCCAGCAGCTTAAGCGATTCAGGGGTAGCCAAAAACATTCAGTACTTC
CASSLSDSGVAKNIQYF
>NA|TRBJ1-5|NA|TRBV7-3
TGTGCCAGCAGCCTTTGTTGGACTGAATATCAGCCCCAGCATTTT
CASSLCWTEYQPQHF
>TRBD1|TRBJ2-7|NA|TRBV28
TGTGCCAGCAGTGAGACAGGGTTCGGAACCTACGAGCAGTACTTC
CASSETGFGTYEQYF
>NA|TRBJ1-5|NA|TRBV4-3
TGCGCCAGCAGCCAGGAGAGGAGCAATCAGCCCCAGCATTTT
CASSQERSNQPQHF
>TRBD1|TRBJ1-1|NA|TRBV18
TGTGCCAGCTCACCTAGGACAGGGCAGAACACTGAAGCTTTCTTT
CASSPRTGQNTEAFF
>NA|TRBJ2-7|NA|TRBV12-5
TGTGCTAGTGTCAGTACAGGGAGCTACGAGCAGTACTTC
CASVSTGSYEQYF
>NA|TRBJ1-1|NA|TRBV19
TGTGCCAGTAGTATGGCGGCAGGGAATCCTGAAGCTTTCTTT
CASSMAAGNPEAFF
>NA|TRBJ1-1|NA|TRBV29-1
TGCAGCGCCACCTCTTTTGGGCCTGAAGCTTTCTTT
CSATSFGPEAFF
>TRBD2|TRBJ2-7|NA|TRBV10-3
TGTGCCATCGGGGCTAGCGGCTACGAGCAGTACTTC
CAIGASGYEQYF
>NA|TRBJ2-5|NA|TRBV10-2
TGCGCCAGCTTCCACCAGGGGCAAGAGACCCAGTACTTC
CASFHQGQETQYF
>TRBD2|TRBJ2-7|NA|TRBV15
TGTGCCACCAGCAGAGATTGGACTAGCGGACAATACGAGCAGTACTTC
CATSRDWTSGQYEQYF
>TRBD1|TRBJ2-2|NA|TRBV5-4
TGTGCCAGCAGCTTTACAGGGGTCCGCGGGGAGCTGTTTTTT
CASSFTGVRGELFF
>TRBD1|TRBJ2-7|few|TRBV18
TGTGCCAGCTCACCGGGGACGGAACGAGGGGGCCTACCTTACTTC
CASSPGTERGGLPYF
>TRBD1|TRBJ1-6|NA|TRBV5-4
TGTGCCAGCAGCTTAGGGCAGGGGGAAAATTCACCCCTCCACTTT
CASSLGQGENSPLHF
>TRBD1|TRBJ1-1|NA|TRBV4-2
TGTGCCAGCGGGACAGGAATGAACACTGAAGCTTTCTTT
CASGTGMNTEAFF
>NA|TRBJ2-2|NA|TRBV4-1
TGCGCCAGCAGCCAGAGAAGCCGGGAGTTCGGGGAGCTGTTTTTT
CASSQRSREFGELFF
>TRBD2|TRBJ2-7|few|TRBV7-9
TGTGCCAGCAGCTTCGGACTAGCGGTCGACGAGCAGTACTTC
CASSFGLAVDEQYF
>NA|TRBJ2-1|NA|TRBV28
TGTGCCAGCAGTTTAGCGGGATATTACAATGAGCAGTTCTTC
CASSLAGYYNEQFF
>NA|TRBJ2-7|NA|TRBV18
TGTGCCAGCTCACTCGGACAGACCTACGAGCAGTACTTC
CASSLGQTYEQYF
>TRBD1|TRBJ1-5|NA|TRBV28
TGTGCCAGCAGTGACAGGGCGGATCAGCCCCAGCATTTT
CASSDRADQPQHF
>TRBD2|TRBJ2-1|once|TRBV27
TGTGCCAGCAGCCCCGGGACTAGCGCTTACAATGAGCAGTTCTTC
CASSPGTSAYNEQFF
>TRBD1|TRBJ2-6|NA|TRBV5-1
TGCGCCAGCAGACCCGGGACAGGGACTTCCGGGGCCAACGTCCTGACTTTC
CASRPGTGTSGANVLTF
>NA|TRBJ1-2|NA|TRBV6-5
TGTGCCAGCAGGCACGGACAGCTAAGGCCGGAGGGCTACACCTTC
CASRHGQLRPEGYTF
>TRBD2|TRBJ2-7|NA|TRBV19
TGTGCCAGTAGTATGCGGCGGGAGGGACACGAGCAGTACTTC
CASSMRREGHEQYF
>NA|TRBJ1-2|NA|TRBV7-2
TGTGCCAGCAGCTCCTATACAGGGTTTGAGGGAGGCTACACCTTC
CASSSYTGFEGGYTF
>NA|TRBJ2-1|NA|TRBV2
TGTGCCAGCAGCGCGGAGGGTGATGAGCAGTTCTTC
CASSAEGDEQFF
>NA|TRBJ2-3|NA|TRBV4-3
TGCGCCAGCAGCCAAGGGCAGGGGAGCACAGATACGCAGTATTTT
CASSQGQGSTDTQYF
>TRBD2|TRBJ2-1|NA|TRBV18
TGTGCCAGCTCACCGGGCGGGAGAGCCTACAATGAGCAGTTCTTC
CASSPGGRAYNEQFF
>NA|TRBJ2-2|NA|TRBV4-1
TGCGCCAGCAGCCAAGCCAGAGCAGGGTCCGGGGAGCTGTTTTTT
CASSQARAGSGELFF
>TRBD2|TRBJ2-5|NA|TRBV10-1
TGCGCCAGCAGCGCAGCGGGGCTAGAGACCCAGTACTTC
CASSAAGLETQYF
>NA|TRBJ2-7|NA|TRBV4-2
TGTGCCAGCAGCCAGATATCTAGCGCCAACTACGAGCAGTACTTC
CASSQISSANYEQYF
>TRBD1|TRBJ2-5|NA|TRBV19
TGTGCCAGTAGTAAACGGACAGGATCCCAAGAGACCCAGTACTTC
CASSKRTGSQETQYF
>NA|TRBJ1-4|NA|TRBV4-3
TGCGCCAGCAGCCAAGACGGCAGGGGTGGCGAAAAACTGTTTTTT
CASSQDGRGGEKLFF
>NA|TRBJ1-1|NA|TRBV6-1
TGTGCCAGCAGTGTTAGCGTGAACACTGAAGCTTTCTTT
CASSVSVNTEAFF
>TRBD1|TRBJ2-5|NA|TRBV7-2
TGTGCCAGCAGCCGAGACGACAGGGGGGTTAAGGAGACCCAGTACTTC
CASSRDDRGVKETQYF
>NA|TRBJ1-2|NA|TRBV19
TGTGCCAGTAGTATAGCAGGTGGAACCTCTTATGGCTACACCTTC
CASSIAGGTSYGYTF
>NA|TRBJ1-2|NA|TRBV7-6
TGTGCCAGCAGCCCTGCCCTGGGGCCTAACTATGGCTACACCTTC
CASSPALGPNYGYTF
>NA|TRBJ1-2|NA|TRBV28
TGTGCCAGCAGCCGGGACACTCGGCCCTATGGCTACACCTTC
CASSRDTRPYGYTF
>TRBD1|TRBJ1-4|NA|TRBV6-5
TGTGCCAGCAGTAGTCAGGGGGCGGATAATGAAAAACTGTTTTTT
CASSSQGADNEKLFF
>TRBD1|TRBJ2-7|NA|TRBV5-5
TGTGCCAGCAGGCGGACAGGGGGTTCCTACGAGCAGTACTTC
CASRRTGGSYEQYF
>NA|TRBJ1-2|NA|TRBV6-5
TGTGCCAGCAGTTACTCGATGAGGGAGAACTATGGCTACACCTTC
CASSYSMRENYGYTF
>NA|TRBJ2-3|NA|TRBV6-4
TGTGCCAGCAGTCGCGAAGTTACAGATACGCAGTATTTT
CASSREVTDTQYF
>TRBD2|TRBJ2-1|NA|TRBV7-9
TGTGCCAGCAGTTCTCGACTAGCGGGAGGGCCGAGCTCCTACAATGAGCAGTTCTTC
CASSSRLAGGPSSYNEQFF
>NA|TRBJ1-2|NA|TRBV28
TGTGCCAGCAGTTCCCCTGAGGGGGGGCGAGGGGGCTACACCTTC
CASSSPEGGRGGYTF